This T cell receptor (beta chain) was found in a study of Ad26.COV2.S vaccination and SARS-CoV-2 variants. This CDR3 spans 14 amino acids. V lost 4 bases and J 4 bases, leaving 13 bases between the germline ends. Germline-derived CDR1 and CDR2 are GTSNPN and SVGIG (reference sequence). TCRdb's table, derived via immunoSEQ multiplex PCR, lists solely in-frame clones and lacks some. The sample consists of 300,000 to 500,000 clones, 75% to 90% of them appearing once. Sample treatment: approximately 18 received Ad26.COV2.S at low or high dose, single or two shots; 5 received placebo; per-sample allocation not given. The samples date from day 63 after the first vaccine or placebo injection.

V gene TRBV30 combines with J gene TRBJ2-2, with D possibly being TRBD2 (6 bases). The sequence came from a person between 18 and 65 years old who received the Ad26.COV2.S COVID-19 vaccine or a placebo. The sequencing here drew on peripheral blood, taken in a trial of Ad26.COV2.S vaccine versus placebo. Here the CDR3 DNA reads TGTGCCTGGAACCAGGGAGGAGGCACCGGGGAGCTGTTTTTT. Translation gives CAWNQGGGTGELFF.